Shown below are 25 T cell receptor beta chains from a single sample sequenced in a study of cytomegalovirus exposure and HLA in healthy donors. PCR involved 60 Vbeta and 13 Jbeta primers. Profiling relied on immunoSEQ multiplex PCR, and the TCRdb table lists in-frame clones only, not all of them. The data show around 110,000 clones, approximately 80% seen once. Sequencing was performed on PBMCs. These receptors originate from a male donor in good health and CMV-seronegative.

The chain has TRBV6-1 and TRBJ2-2, with TRBD2 as a possible D gene (5 bases). This CDR3 region has 14 residues. CDR1 and CDR2 from the germline V gene are MNHNS and SASEGT. V was clipped by 6 bases and J by 6 bases, with 14 bases between them. In DNA, the CDR3 is TGTGCCAGCAGGGAGGCGGTAAGGTCCGGGGAGCTGTTTTTT. This translates into CASREAVRSGELFF.

CDR3 residues: CASSFVGQPQHF. Written as DNA, the CDR3 is TGTGCCAGCAGCTTCGTCGGTCAGCCCCAGCATTTT. V gene TRBV7-9 combines with J gene TRBJ1-5; D gene unclear. This CDR3 is built from 12 residues. V lost 3 bases, J lost 6 bases, and 6 bases lay in between. Per the germline V gene, CDR1 is SEHNR and CDR2 is FQNEAQ (reference sequence).

The V and J genes are TRBV6-5 and TRBJ1-1; D not resolved. The CDR3 is 14 residues long. CDR1 and CDR2 (germline): MNHEY, SVGAGI. V was clipped by 2 bases and J by 4 bases, with 11 bases between them. The CDR3 region is CASSYGGRTTEAFF. The DNA for the CDR3 is TGTGCCAGCAGTTACGGAGGGAGGACCACTGAAGCTTTCTTT.

The V gene is TRBV15, the J gene TRBJ1-1; D is unclear. The V gene's germline CDR1 is LNHNV and CDR2 YYDKDF (reference sequence). V lost 6 bases, J lost 0 bases, and 8 bases lay in between. The CDR3 sequence is 13 residues long. CDR3 nucleotide sequence: TGTGCCACCAGGACTGAGGTGAACACTGAAGCTTTCTTT. Translated: CATRTEVNTEAFF.

V and J are TRBV10-3 and TRBJ1-1, with D maybe TRBD1 (6 bases). This CDR3 spans 15 amino acids. Trimming stripped 10 bases from V and 0 bases from J, with 18 bases between. Looked up from germline, CDR1 is ENHRY and CDR2 is SYGVKD. The CDR3 DNA follows: TGTGCCACGGGGAGGGGGGGAGGTATGAACACTGAAGCTTTCTTT. Its protein product is CATGRGGGMNTEAFF.

This clone has just a few counts. This chain links TRBV4-1 with TRBJ1-5, with no clear D. The length of the CDR3 is 13 residues. V dropped 3 bases and J dropped 5 bases, with 8 bases sitting between them. The germline CDR1 and CDR2 sequences are MGHRA and YSYEKL. The DNA of the CDR3 is TGCGCCAGCAGCCATCCGGGTGATCAGCCCCAGCATTTT. Its translation: CASSHPGDQPQHF.

The rearrangement uses TRBV11-3 and TRBJ2-7, with D maybe TRBD1 (6 bases). Germline V gene sequence: CDR1 SGHNT, CDR2 YENEEA. V was clipped by 1 base and J by 3 bases, with 13 bases between them. The CDR3 covers 15 residues. CDR3 sequence (DNA): TGTGCCAGCAGCTTAGCAACAGGGATCCACTACGAGCAGTACTTC. This encodes CASSLATGIHYEQYF.

This chain links TRBV29-1 with TRBJ2-1, with 7 bases that match TRBD2. The CDR3 has 13 amino acids. The germline V gene has CDR1 SQVTM and CDR2 ANQGSEA. J lost 6 bases, V lost 4 bases, and 6 bases had no gene match. As DNA, the CDR3 is TGCAGCGTTGGCCAGCGGGATGGCAATGAGCAGTTCTTC. Its protein product is CSVGQRDGNEQFF.

The chain joins TRBV19 to TRBJ2-5, with a tentative D call TRBD2 (5 bases). V lost 1 base to trimming and J lost 5 bases, with 17 bases between them. The CDR3 sequence is 16 residues long. Germline CDR1 reads LNHDA; CDR2 reads SQIVND (reference sequence). The DNA of the CDR3 is TGTGCCAGTAGTATAGGATCGCTAGCATCTACTGAGACCCAGTACTTC. Translating it yields CASSIGSLASTETQYF. The full variable domain, in which reference TRBV19 and TRBJ2-5 provide the parts outside the CDR3, is DGGITQSPKYLFRKEGQNVTLSCEQNLNHDAMYWYRQDPGQGLRLIYYSQIVNDFQKGDIAEGYSVSREKKESFPLTVTSAQKNPTAFYLCASSIGSLASTETQYFGPGTRLLVL.

The rearrangement uses TRBV5-1 and TRBJ2-3; 10 bases fit TRBD2. Trimming removed 4 bases from V and 4 bases from J; junction bases left unmatched: 9. CDR1 and CDR2 from the germline V gene are SGHRS and YFSETQ. The CDR3 runs to 16 residues. CDR3: CASSPSEAGGADTQYF. The CDR3 bases are TGCGCCAGCAGCCCATCGGAAGCGGGAGGGGCAGATACGCAGTATTTT.

The chain has TRBV28 and TRBJ2-7; 9 nucleotides align to TRBD1. V was pared by 10 bases and J by 2 bases, with 6 bases of the junction left unmatched. The CDR3 loop spans 13 amino acids. The germline CDR1 and CDR2 sequences are MDHEN and SYDVKM. CDR3 loop: CAIWGTGPYEQYF. As DNA, the CDR3 is TGTGCCATATGGGGGACAGGGCCCTACGAGCAGTACTTC.

This chain joins TRBV5-1 and TRBJ1-1, with 12 nucleotides matching TRBD1. The CDR3 loop spans 16 amino acids. From germline, CDR1 is SGHRS and CDR2 YFSETQ. Trimming cost V 3 bases and J 4 bases; bases outside gene matches: 7. The CDR3 protein is CASSSGTGGGSTEAFF. The CDR3 nucleotides are TGCGCCAGCAGCTCCGGGACAGGGGGCGGTAGCACTGAAGCTTTCTTT.

The chain combines TRBV2 with TRBJ2-3; 13 nucleotides align to TRBD2. Trimming took 5 bases from V and 8 from J; bases not matched to a gene: 4. The CDR3 loop spans 14 amino acids. Germline assignment: CDR1 SNHLY and CDR2 FYNNEI. The chain's CDR3 is CASSTTSGRFTQYF. The CDR3 bases are TGTGCCAGCAGTACGACTAGCGGGAGGTTTACGCAGTATTTT.

The chain uses TRBV6-6 and TRBJ2-7; TRBD2 matches 11 bases. This CDR3 contains 15 residues. With V trimmed by 2 bases and J by 4 bases, 4 bases remained unmatched. Germline assignment: CDR1 MNHNY and CDR2 SVGAGI (reference sequence). CDR3 sequence (DNA): TGTGCCAGCAGTTACGATACTAGCGGGAGTTACGAGCAGTACTTC. Translation: CASSYDTSGSYEQYF.

This clone was observed a handful of times. The chain recombines TRBV2 with TRBJ1-5; TRBD1 aligns across 7 bases. CDR3 length equals 14 residues. The V gene end was trimmed by 4 bases and the J gene end by 2 bases; junction bases not matched to a gene: 2. In germline, CDR1 is SNHLY, CDR2 FYNNEI. Here the CDR3 reads CASSVTGGNQPQHF. The CDR3 nucleotides are TGTGCCAGCAGTGTTACAGGGGGCAATCAGCCCCAGCATTTT.

The chain has TRBV2 and TRBJ2-1; TRBD2 agrees at 7 bases. CDR1 is SNHLY, CDR2 FYNNEI, per germline. V was pared by 2 bases and J by 9 bases, with 13 bases of the junction left unmatched. The CDR3 is 16 amino acids. The CDR3 DNA reads TGTGCCAGCAGTGAAATCGGGGGAGGGCGTTCTATTGAGCAGTTCTTC. Translation: CASSEIGGGRSIEQFF.

This chain links TRBV6-5 with TRBJ2-1; TRBD2 aligns across 8 bases. From germline, CDR1 is MNHEY and CDR2 SVGAGI. The junction had 6 bases not matched to a gene; V was cut back by 4 bases and J by 4 bases. The CDR3 totals 15 residues. This CDR3 reads CASSFGLAAYNEQFF. The CDR3 nucleotides read TGTGCCAGCAGTTTTGGACTAGCTGCATACAATGAGCAGTTCTTC.

This rearrangement joins TRBV15 to TRBJ2-5, with 9 bases identical to TRBD1. The J call may be incorrect, as the DNA end agrees better with TRBJ2-7. The CDR3 has 14 amino acids. Germline V lookup: CDR1 LNHNV, CDR2 YYDKDF (reference sequence). CDR3 nucleotides: TGTGCCACCAGTTACAGGGGGCAGGGGTACGAGCAGTACTTC. It specifies CATSYRGQGYEQYF.

This chain joins TRBV2 and TRBJ2-1; 11 nucleotides align to TRBD2. The CDR3 loop spans 14 amino acids. From germline, CDR1 is SNHLY and CDR2 FYNNEI. V shed 10 bases and J 5 bases; nucleotides not matched to a gene: 7. CDR3 in amino acids: CATLAGGPHNEQFF. CDR3 DNA sequence: TGTGCCACCCTAGCGGGAGGCCCTCACAATGAGCAGTTCTTC.

The chain uses TRBV6-5 and TRBJ2-3; D is perhaps TRBD1 (5 bases). Trimming took off 4 bases at V and 4 bases at J, with 12 bases between the two ends. Germline loops: CDR1 MNHEY, CDR2 SVGAGI. This CDR3 region has 14 residues. The CDR3: CASSSRPRADTQYF. As DNA, the CDR3 is TGTGCCAGCAGTTCGCGACCCAGGGCAGATACGCAGTATTTT.

This clone was observed a handful of times. The chain has TRBV6-5 and TRBJ2-1, with a weak D call TRBD2 (7 bases). Trimming took 5 bases from V and 7 from J, leaving 12 bases between them. The CDR3 runs to 13 residues. The germline CDR1 and CDR2 sequences are MNHEY and SVGAGI. CDR3 nucleotides: TGTGCCAGCAGTCGGGGGGCGCGGAATGAGCAGTTCTTC. This translates into CASSRGARNEQFF.

This clone was counted a few times. The rearrangement uses TRBV6-5 and TRBJ2-2, with 8 bases lining up with TRBD1. The length of the CDR3 is 14 residues. Trimming at V came to 6 bases and at J to 7 bases, leaving 7 bases not matched to a gene. Germline loops: CDR1 MNHEY, CDR2 SVGAGI. The CDR3 nucleotides read TGTGCCAGCAGGGCAGGGGGCTTAGACGGGGAGCTGTTTTTT. This translates into CASRAGGLDGELFF.

In the case of this clone: Compared with germline, one end of the junction differs, possibly owing to a read error. J is TRBJ2-2 and V is TRBV19; possible D gene TRBD2, 6 bases. CDR1 LNHDA and CDR2 SQIVND come from the germline V gene (reference sequence). The CDR3 covers 15 residues. CDR3 nucleotides: TGTGCCAGTAGGATAGGAGGGTTTGCCACCGGGGAGCTGTTTTTT. Its protein product is CASRIGGFATGELFF.

The V gene is TRBV29-1, the J gene TRBJ2-1; possibly TRBD1 for D (6 bases). The CDR3 length is 14 residues. Germline CDR1 SQVTM, CDR2 ANQGSEA. V lost 3 bases to trimming and J lost 7 bases, with 16 bases between them. The CDR3 is CSVDVRGLRNEQFF. In nucleotides, the CDR3 is TGCAGCGTTGACGTCAGGGGATTAAGAAATGAGCAGTTCTTC.

This clone was observed a handful of times. The chain combines TRBV6-5 with TRBJ1-4, with TRBD1 as a possible D gene (5 bases). Germline V gene data show CDR1 as MNHEY and CDR2 as SVGAGI. The CDR3 contains 12 residues. Trimming removed 6 bases at V and 7 bases at J, with 9 bases between. The CDR3 nucleotides read TGTGCCAGCAGCGGGGGAGGTGAAAAACTGTTTTTT. It codes for CASSGGGEKLFF.